This is a list of T cell receptor beta chains from one sample in a study of T cell repertoires in cytomegalovirus infection. TCRdb called the reads again in MiXCR, with one record for every CDR3 protein. The sample yields hundreds of thousands of distinct CDR3 sequences, around 32% seen once. The source material was PBMCs. Receptors originate from a human donor in good health (CMV status not recorded). Some clones in this sample may be carry-over from other donors' samples. Both conserved end residues are part of each CDR3.

v_gene: TRBV19; j_gene: TRBJ1-1; len: 13; CDR3aa: CASIKDRATEAFF
v_gene: TRBV12-3/TRBV12-4; j_gene: TRBJ2-7; len: 15; CDR3aa: CASRQGQDRTYEQYF
v_gene: TRBV6-9; j_gene: TRBJ2-7; len: 16; CDR3aa: CASSYPLTGAPYEQYF
v_gene: TRBV6-1; j_gene: TRBJ2-7; len: 15; CDR3aa: CASSELVLASYEQYF
v_gene: TRBV28; j_gene: TRBJ2-7; len: 13; CDR3aa: CASRTGVPYEQYF
v_gene: TRBV2; j_gene: TRBJ2-4; len: 15; CDR3aa: CASKPQGGAKNIQYF
v_gene: TRBV5-3; j_gene: TRBJ2-3; len: 14; CDR3aa: CASSPRLQQDTQYF
v_gene: TRBV7-2; j_gene: TRBJ2-7; len: 15; CDR3aa: CASSTRGENPYEQYF
v_gene: TRBV11-2; j_gene: TRBJ1-1; len: 16; CDR3aa: CASSPQGDRTHTEAFF
v_gene: TRBV12-3/TRBV12-4; j_gene: TRBJ2-7; len: 14; CDR3aa: CASSPLDTAYEQYF
v_gene: TRBV7-8; j_gene: TRBJ1-2; len: 13; CDR3aa: CASSFDDVQGYTF
v_gene: TRBV15; j_gene: TRBJ2-7; len: 15; CDR3aa: CATSPGTGEFYEQYF
v_gene: TRBV12-3/TRBV12-4; j_gene: TRBJ2-1; len: 14; CDR3aa: CASSASGSYNEQFF
v_gene: TRBV6-1; j_gene: TRBJ2-6; len: 17; CDR3aa: CASSEKIGGLGANVLTF
v_gene: TRBV6-5; j_gene: TRBJ2-2; len: 13; CDR3aa: CASRPTDAGELFF
v_gene: TRBV9; j_gene: TRBJ2-1; len: 16; CDR3aa: CASSASYSGAGNEQFF
v_gene: TRBV7-2; j_gene: TRBJ2-1; len: 14; CDR3aa: CASNGGGSYNEQFF
v_gene: TRBV29-1; j_gene: TRBJ2-7; len: 14; CDR3aa: CSVELPSVSYEQYF
v_gene: TRBV15; j_gene: TRBJ2-7; len: 20; CDR3aa: CATSRGGFSGGARGTYEQYF
v_gene: TRBV7-2; j_gene: TRBJ2-3; len: 16; CDR3aa: CASSSYLGVSTDTQYF
v_gene: TRBV5-1; j_gene: TRBJ2-7; len: 14; CDR3aa: CASSLDSTSYEQYF
v_gene: TRBV19; j_gene: TRBJ1-1; len: 13; CDR3aa: CATLAGGTTEAFF
v_gene: TRBV7-9; j_gene: TRBJ1-2; len: 15; CDR3aa: CASSLESTGGYGYTF
v_gene: TRBV12-3/TRBV12-4; j_gene: TRBJ1-2; len: 16; CDR3aa: CASSRGGAGNFYGYTF
v_gene: TRBV20-1; j_gene: TRBJ2-2; len: 13; CDR3aa: CSARQRVTGELFF
v_gene: TRBV19; j_gene: TRBJ2-3; len: 13; CDR3aa: CASRVTTTDTQYF
v_gene: TRBV3-1; j_gene: TRBJ1-4; len: 14; CDR3aa: CASSHTTGEEKLFF
v_gene: TRBV6-1; j_gene: TRBJ2-1; len: 13; CDR3aa: CASSYGPRNEQFF
v_gene: TRBV2; j_gene: TRBJ2-7; len: 15; CDR3aa: CASSPSSGGFYEQYF
v_gene: TRBV20-1; j_gene: TRBJ2-1; len: 13; CDR3aa: CSANPLAANEQFF
v_gene: TRBV27; j_gene: TRBJ1-4; len: 17; CDR3aa: CASSLYPVPGQGEKLFF
v_gene: TRBV4-1; j_gene: TRBJ2-1; len: 17; CDR3aa: CASSQDSRLAGGNEQFF